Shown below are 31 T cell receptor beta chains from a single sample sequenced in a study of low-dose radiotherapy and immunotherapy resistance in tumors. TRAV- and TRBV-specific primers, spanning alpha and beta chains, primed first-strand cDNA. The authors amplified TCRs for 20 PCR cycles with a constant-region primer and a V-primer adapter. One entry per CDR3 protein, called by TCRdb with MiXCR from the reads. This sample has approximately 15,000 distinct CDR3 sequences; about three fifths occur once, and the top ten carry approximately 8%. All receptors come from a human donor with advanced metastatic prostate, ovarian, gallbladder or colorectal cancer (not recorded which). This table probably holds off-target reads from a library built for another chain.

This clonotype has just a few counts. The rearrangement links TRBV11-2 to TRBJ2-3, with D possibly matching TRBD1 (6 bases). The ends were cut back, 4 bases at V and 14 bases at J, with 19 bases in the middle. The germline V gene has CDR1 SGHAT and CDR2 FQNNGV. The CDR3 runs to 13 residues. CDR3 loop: CASSSTQGPQVYF. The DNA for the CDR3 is TGTGCCAGCAGCTCCACACAGGGCCCACAGGTGTATTTT.

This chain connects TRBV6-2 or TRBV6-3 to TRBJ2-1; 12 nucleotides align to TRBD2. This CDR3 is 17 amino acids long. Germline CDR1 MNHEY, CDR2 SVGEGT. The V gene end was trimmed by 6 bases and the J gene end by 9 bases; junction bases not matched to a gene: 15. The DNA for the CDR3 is TGTGCCAGCAGCCCCTTAACGACTAGCGGGAGCTCCGGTGAGCAGTTCTTC. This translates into CASSPLTTSGSSGEQFF.

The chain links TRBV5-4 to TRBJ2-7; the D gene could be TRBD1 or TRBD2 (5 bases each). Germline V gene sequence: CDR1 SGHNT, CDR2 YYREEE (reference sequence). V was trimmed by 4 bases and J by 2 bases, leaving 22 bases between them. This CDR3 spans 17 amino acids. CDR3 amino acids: CASSPPGTWGKTYEQYF. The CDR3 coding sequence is TGTGCCAGCAGCCCGCCGGGCACATGGGGGAAAACCTACGAGCAGTACTTC.

CDR3 sequence reads: CASSSDRGETQYF. The CDR3 region has the DNA TGTGCCAGCAGCTCCGACAGGGGAGAGACCCAGTACTTC. V and J are TRBV7-2 and TRBJ2-5; 8 bases are a match to TRBD1. The ends lost 4 bases at V and 4 bases at J; junction bases unmatched: 2. Germline V gives CDR1 SGHTA, CDR2 FQGNSA. The CDR3 extends over 13 amino acids.

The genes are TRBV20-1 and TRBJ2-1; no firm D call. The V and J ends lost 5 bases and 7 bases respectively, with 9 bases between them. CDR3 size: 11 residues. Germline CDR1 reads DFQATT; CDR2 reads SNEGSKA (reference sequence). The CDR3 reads CSAESGNEQFF. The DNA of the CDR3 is TGCAGTGCTGAATCTGGGAATGAGCAGTTCTTC.

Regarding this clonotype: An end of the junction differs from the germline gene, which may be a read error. The CDR3 is CASSLENHSYEQYF. The CDR3 coding sequence is TGTGCCAGCAGCTTGGAGAACCATTCCTACGAGCAGTACTTC. The rearrangement links TRBV5-3 to TRBJ2-7; unclear D gene. TRBV5-3 is an open reading frame, and its role is uncertain. This CDR3 comprises 14 residues.

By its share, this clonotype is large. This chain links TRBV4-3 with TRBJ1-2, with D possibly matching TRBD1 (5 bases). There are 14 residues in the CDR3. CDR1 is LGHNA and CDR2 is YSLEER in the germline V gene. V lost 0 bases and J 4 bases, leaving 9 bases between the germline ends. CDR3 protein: CASSQDSGTYGYTF. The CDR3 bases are TGCGCCAGCAGCCAAGATTCCGGGACCTATGGCTACACCTTC.

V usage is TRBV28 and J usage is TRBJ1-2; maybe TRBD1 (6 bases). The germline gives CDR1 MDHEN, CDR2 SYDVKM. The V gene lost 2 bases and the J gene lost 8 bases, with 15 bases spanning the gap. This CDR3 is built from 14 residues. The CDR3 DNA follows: TGTGCCAGCAGTTTAGGGCTGGCGAGGGGGGGCTACACCTTC. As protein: CASSLGLARGGYTF.

CDR3 protein: CASRKGTSGSNEQFF. CDR3 coding DNA: TGTGCCAGCAGAAAAGGGACTAGCGGATCTAATGAGCAGTTCTTC. The rearrangement uses TRBV9 and TRBJ2-1; 11 positions agree with TRBD2. V dropped 5 bases and J dropped 7; count of bases not matched to a gene: 8. The CDR3 sequence is 15 residues long. The germline V gene encodes CDR1 SGDLS and CDR2 YYNGEE.

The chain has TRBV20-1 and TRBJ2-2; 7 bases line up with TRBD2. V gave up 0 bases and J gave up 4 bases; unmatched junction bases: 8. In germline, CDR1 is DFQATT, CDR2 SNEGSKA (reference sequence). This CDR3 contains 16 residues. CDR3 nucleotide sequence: TGCAGTGCTAGAGATCGGGCTAGCGGCCTCACCGGGGAGCTGTTTTTT. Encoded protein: CSARDRASGLTGELFF.

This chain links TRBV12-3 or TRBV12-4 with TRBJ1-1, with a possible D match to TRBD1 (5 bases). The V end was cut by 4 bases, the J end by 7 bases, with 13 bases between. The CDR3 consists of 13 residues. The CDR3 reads CASSSPGLGEAFF. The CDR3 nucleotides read TGTGCCAGCAGTTCCCCAGGGCTCGGTGAAGCTTTCTTT.

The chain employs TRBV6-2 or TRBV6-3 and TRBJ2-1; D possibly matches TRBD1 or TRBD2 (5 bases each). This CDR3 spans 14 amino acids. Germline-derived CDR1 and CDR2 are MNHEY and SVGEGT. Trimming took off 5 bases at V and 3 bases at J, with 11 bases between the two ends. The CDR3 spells CASSREGNYNEQFF. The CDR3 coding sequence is TGTGCCAGCAGTCGAGAGGGGAACTACAATGAGCAGTTCTTC.

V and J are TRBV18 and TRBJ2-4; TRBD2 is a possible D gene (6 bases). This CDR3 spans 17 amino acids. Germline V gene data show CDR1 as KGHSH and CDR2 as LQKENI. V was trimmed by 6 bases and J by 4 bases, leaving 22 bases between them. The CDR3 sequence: CASSPALFRETKNIQYF. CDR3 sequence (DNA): TGTGCCAGCTCTCCAGCCCTCTTCCGGGAGACAAAAAACATTCAGTACTTC.

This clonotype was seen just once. CDR3 nucleotides: TGTGCCAGCAGCGCCGGGACGCTGGGTCAGCCCCAGCATTTT. It is translated as CASSAGTLGQPQHF. The J gene is TRBJ1-5, the V gene TRBV7-6; maybe TRBD1 (5 bases). With 5 bases removed from V and 6 bases from J, the gap between germline ends came to 14 bases. Germline V gives CDR1 SGHVS, CDR2 FNYEAQ. The CDR3 runs 14 residues.

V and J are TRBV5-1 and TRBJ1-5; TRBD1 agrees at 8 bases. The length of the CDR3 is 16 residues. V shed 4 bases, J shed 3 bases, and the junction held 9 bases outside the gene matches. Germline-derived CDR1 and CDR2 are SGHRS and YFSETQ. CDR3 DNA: TGCGCCAGCAGCCCACGGACAGGGCGAATCAATCAGCCCCAGCATTTT. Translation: CASSPRTGRINQPQHF.

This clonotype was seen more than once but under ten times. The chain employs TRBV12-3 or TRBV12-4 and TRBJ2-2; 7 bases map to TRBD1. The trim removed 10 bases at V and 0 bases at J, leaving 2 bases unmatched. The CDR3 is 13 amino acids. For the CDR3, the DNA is TGTGCCACAGGGACAGCGAACACCGGGGAGCTGTTTTTT. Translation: CATGTANTGELFF.

The chain's CDR3 is CASSDHDNYEQYF. The CDR3 nucleotides read TGTGCCAGCAGTGACCACGATAACTACGAGCAGTACTTC. This rearrangement joins TRBV28 to TRBJ2-7; no clear D gene. CDR3 length: 13 amino acids. CDR1 is MDHEN, CDR2 SYDVKM, per germline. V was shortened by 5 bases and J by 3 bases, with 11 bases between the two germline ends.

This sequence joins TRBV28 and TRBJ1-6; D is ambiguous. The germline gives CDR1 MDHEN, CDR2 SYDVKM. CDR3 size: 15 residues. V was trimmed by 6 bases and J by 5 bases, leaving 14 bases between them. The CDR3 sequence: CASRSSGGNNSPLHF. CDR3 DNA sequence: TGTGCCAGCAGGTCGTCGGGTGGGAATAATTCACCCCTCCACTTT.

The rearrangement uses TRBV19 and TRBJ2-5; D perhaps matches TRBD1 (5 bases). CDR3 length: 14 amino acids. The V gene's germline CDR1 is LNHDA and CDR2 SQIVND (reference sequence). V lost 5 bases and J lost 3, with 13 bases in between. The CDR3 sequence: CASSSWLGEETQYF. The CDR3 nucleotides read TGTGCCAGTAGTTCCTGGCTAGGGGAAGAGACCCAGTACTTC.

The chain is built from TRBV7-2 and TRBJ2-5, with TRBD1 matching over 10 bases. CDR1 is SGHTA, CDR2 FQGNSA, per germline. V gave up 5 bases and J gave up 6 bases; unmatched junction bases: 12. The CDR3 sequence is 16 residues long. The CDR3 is CASSAGPGTGVKTQYF. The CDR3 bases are TGTGCCAGCAGCGCAGGACCCGGGACAGGGGTGAAGACCCAGTACTTC. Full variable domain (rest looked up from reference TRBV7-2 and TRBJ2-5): GAGVSQSPSNKVTEKGKDVELRCDPISGHTALYWYRQSLGQGLEFLIYFQGNSAPDKSGLPSDRFSAERTGGSVSTLTIQRTQQEDSAVYLCASSAGPGTGVKTQYFGPGTRLLVL.

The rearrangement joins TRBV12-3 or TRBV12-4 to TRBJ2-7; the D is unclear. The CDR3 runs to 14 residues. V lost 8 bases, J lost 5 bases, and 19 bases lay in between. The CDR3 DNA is TGTGCCAGCTCCACGGGTGGGTCCCCCGACGAGCAGTACTTC. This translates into CASSTGGSPDEQYF.

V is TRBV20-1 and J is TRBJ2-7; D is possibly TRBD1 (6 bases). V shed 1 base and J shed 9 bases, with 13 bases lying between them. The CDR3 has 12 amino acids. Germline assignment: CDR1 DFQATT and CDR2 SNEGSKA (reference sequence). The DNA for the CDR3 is TGCAGTGCTAGAGTACCAGGGGATCGGCAGTACTTC. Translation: CSARVPGDRQYF.

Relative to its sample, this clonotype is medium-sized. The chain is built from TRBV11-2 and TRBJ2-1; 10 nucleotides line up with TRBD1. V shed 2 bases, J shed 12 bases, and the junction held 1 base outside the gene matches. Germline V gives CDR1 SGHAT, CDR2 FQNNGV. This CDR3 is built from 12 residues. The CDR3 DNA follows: TGTGCCAGCAGCTTATGGGACAGGGGGCAGTTCTTC. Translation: CASSLWDRGQFF.

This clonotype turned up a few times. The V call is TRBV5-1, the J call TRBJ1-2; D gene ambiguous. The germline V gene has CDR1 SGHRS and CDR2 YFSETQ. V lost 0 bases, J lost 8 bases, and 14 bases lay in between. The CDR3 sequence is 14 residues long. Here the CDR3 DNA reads TGCGCCAGCAGCTTGGGCAGGTCCCTTAGCGGCTACACCTTC. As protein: CASSLGRSLSGYTF.

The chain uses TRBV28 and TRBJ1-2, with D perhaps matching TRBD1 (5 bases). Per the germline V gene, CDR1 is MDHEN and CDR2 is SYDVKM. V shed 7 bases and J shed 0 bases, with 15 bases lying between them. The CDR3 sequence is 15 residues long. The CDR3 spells CASISWDRANYGYTF. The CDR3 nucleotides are TGTGCCAGCATTTCTTGGGACCGAGCTAACTATGGCTACACCTTC.

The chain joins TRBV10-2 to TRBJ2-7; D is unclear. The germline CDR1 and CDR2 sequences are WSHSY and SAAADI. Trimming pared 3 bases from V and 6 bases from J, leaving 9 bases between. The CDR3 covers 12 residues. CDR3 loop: CASSDRRLEQYF. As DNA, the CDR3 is TGCGCCAGCAGTGATAGGAGACTCGAGCAGTACTTC.

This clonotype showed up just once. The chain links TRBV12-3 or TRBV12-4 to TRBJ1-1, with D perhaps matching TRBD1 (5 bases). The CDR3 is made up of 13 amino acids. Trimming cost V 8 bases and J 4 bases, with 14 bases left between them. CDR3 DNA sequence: TGTGCCAGCTCTTTTTCCGGGGGCACTGAAGCTTTCTTT. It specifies CASSFSGGTEAFF.

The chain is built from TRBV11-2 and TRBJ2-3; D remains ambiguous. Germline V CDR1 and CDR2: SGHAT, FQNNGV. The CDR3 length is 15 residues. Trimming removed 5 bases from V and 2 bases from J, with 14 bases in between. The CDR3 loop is CASSPRSDSTDTQYF. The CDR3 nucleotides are TGTGCCAGCAGCCCCCGAAGCGATTCCACAGATACGCAGTATTTT.

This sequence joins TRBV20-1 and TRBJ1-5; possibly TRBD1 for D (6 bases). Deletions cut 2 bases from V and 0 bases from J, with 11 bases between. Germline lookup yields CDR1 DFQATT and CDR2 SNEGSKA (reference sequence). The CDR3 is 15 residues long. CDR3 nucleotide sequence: TGCAGTGCTAGATTTGGACAGTATAGCAATCAGCCCCAGCATTTT. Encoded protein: CSARFGQYSNQPQHF.

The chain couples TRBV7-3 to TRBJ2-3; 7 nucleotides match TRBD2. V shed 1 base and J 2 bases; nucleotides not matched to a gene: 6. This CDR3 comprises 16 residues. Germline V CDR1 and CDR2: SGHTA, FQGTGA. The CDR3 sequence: CASSLKGTTLTDTQYF. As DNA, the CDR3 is TGTGCCAGCAGCTTAAAGGGGACTACTCTCACAGATACGCAGTATTTT.

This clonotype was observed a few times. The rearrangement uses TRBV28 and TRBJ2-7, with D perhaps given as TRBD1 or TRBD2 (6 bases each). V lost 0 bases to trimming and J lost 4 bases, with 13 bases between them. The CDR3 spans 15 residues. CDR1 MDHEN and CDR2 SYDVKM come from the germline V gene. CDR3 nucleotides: TGTGCCAGCAGTTTATGGGGGGGCACGGTGTACGAGCAGTACTTC. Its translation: CASSLWGGTVYEQYF. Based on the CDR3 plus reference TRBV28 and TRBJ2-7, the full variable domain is DVKVTQSSRYLVKRTGEKVFLECVQDMDHENMFWYRQDPGLGLRLIYFSYDVKMKEKGDIPEGYSVSREKKERFSLILESASTNQTSMYLCASSLWGGTVYEQYFGPGTRLTVT.